These 18 T cell receptor beta chains were sequenced from one sample in a study of glioma-infiltrating T cells after dendritic cell vaccination. Method: immunoSEQ multiplex PCR; TCRdb's copy keeps in-frame clones and lacks some. The sample holds 75,000 to 100,000 clones; roughly three quarters are singletons and the top ten take almost 6%. The sample in question was blood, obtained before dendritic cell vaccination. These receptors were obtained from a human donor with glioblastoma.

This clone was detected a few times. The chain uses TRBV2 and TRBJ1-1; 9 nucleotides align to TRBD1. The CDR3 is made up of 11 amino acids. The germline gives CDR1 SNHLY, CDR2 FYNNEI. Trimming removed 8 bases from V and 5 bases from J; junction bases left unmatched: 0. CDR3 protein: CASDRGTEAFF. The DNA for the CDR3 is TGTGCCAGCGACAGGGGGACTGAAGCTTTCTTT.

The gene calls are TRBV19 and TRBJ1-5; TRBD1 aligns across 7 bases. Germline V gives CDR1 LNHDA, CDR2 SQIVND (reference sequence). V was pared by 6 bases and J by 1 base, with 3 bases of the junction left unmatched. This CDR3 is 14 amino acids long. The CDR3 coding sequence is TGTGCCAGTAGCCACAGGGGCAGCAATCAGCCCCAGCATTTT. Encoded protein: CASSHRGSNQPQHF.

This clone was counted between two and nine times. This chain links TRBV6-1 with TRBJ1-6; no reliable D call. The CDR3 has 12 residues. Per the germline V gene, CDR1 is MNHNS and CDR2 is SASEGT. V lost 2 bases, J lost 12 bases, and 8 bases lay in between. The CDR3, as DNA: TGTGCCAGCAGTGAATTAGCCCAACCCCTCCACTTT. Its translation is CASSELAQPLHF.

The CDR3 nucleotides read TGTGCCAGCACCCAGAGCGGAGCCGTGTACAATGAGCAGTTCTTC. It specifies CASTQSGAVYNEQFF. The chain combines TRBV6-9 with TRBJ2-1; D might be TRBD2 (5 bases). The CDR3 has 15 amino acids. Trimming pared 7 bases from V and 4 bases from J, leaving 17 bases between. Germline CDR1 and CDR2: MNHGY and SVAAGI.

The V call is TRBV10-3, the J call TRBJ1-2, with TRBD1 matching over 11 bases. V lost 0 bases to trimming and J lost 9 bases; unmatched junction nucleotides: 15. CDR3 length equals 18 residues. CDR1 and CDR2 (germline): ENHRY, SYGVKD. The CDR3 DNA reads TGTGCCATCAGTGAGTCCAATCCGGGACAGGGGGTATCTCGTCGCTACACCTTC. As protein: CAISESNPGQGVSRRYTF.

This clone was detected only once. This chain joins TRBV10-3 and TRBJ1-5; TRBD1 matches at 10 bases. Germline V gives CDR1 ENHRY, CDR2 SYGVKD. This CDR3 region has 16 residues. Unmatched junction bases numbered 5, after V lost 3 bases and J lost 3 bases. The CDR3 loop is CAISDLGQGFNQPQHF. As DNA, the CDR3 is TGTGCCATCAGTGACTTGGGACAGGGGTTCAATCAGCCCCAGCATTTT.

The V gene is TRBV5-1, the J gene TRBJ2-3; 9 positions match TRBD1. The V segment lost 5 bases and the J segment 2 bases; nucleotides outside the gene matches: 9. From germline, CDR1 is SGHRS and CDR2 YFSETQ. This CDR3 is built from 16 residues. This CDR3 reads CASRLGQGFLTDTQYF. The CDR3 nucleotides read TGCGCCAGCAGACTGGGACAGGGATTCCTCACAGATACGCAGTATTTT.

V usage is TRBV2 and J usage is TRBJ2-1, with D hard to call. Germline loops: CDR1 SNHLY, CDR2 FYNNEI. Trimming shortened V by 3 bases and J by 0 bases, and 9 bases separated the two germline ends. This CDR3 has 15 residues. The CDR3 DNA sequence: TGTGCCAGCAGTGAGACAAAGAGCTCCTACAATGAGCAGTTCTTC. Protein product: CASSETKSSYNEQFF.

J is TRBJ2-5 and V is TRBV5-1; 8 nucleotides agree with TRBD2. The germline gives CDR1 SGHRS, CDR2 YFSETQ. CDR3 length equals 15 residues. With V trimmed by 4 bases and J by 3 bases, 8 bases remained unmatched. The CDR3 sequence: CASSPSGGRKETQYF. DNA for the CDR3: TGCGCCAGCAGCCCTTCGGGCGGGAGGAAAGAGACCCAGTACTTC.

A note on this clone: The same CDR3 can be traced to other DNA sequences in this sample. This sequence joins TRBV2 and TRBJ2-7, with 10 bases that match TRBD2. Germline values: CDR1 SNHLY, CDR2 FYNNEI. The CDR3 is 15 residues long. V was pared by 7 bases and J by 2 bases, with 8 bases of the junction left unmatched. DNA for the CDR3: TGTGCCAGCATTCGCGGACTAGCGGCCCCCTACGAGCAGTACTTC. Encoded protein: CASIRGLAAPYEQYF. Drawing the rest from reference TRBV2 and TRBJ2-7, the complete variable domain is EPEVTQTPSHQVTQMGQEVILRCVPISNHLYFYWYRQILGQKVEFLVSFYNNEISEKSEIFDDQFSVERPDGSNFTLKIRSTKLEDSAMYFCASIRGLAAPYEQYFGPGTRLTVT.

This rearrangement joins TRBV10-3 to TRBJ1-4; tentative D call: TRBD1 (6 bases). V dropped 6 bases and J dropped 10 bases, with 15 bases sitting between them. CDR1 is ENHRY and CDR2 is SYGVKD in the germline V gene. The CDR3 contains 13 residues. The CDR3 loop reads CAIRDSLIAKLFF. CDR3 DNA: TGTGCCATCAGGGACAGTCTTATTGCAAAACTGTTTTTT.

The rearrangement links TRBV7-2 to TRBJ1-6, with 8 bases aligning to TRBD1. Germline assignment: CDR1 SGHTA and CDR2 FQGNSA. The ends lost 1 base at V and 5 bases at J; junction bases unmatched: 1. This CDR3 comprises 15 residues. The CDR3 is CASSLVGQDNSPLHF. The CDR3 DNA follows: TGTGCCAGCAGCTTAGTGGGACAGGATAATTCACCCCTCCACTTT.

The chain is built from TRBV2 and TRBJ1-2, with D perhaps matching TRBD1 (5 bases). Germline V gene data show CDR1 as SNHLY and CDR2 as FYNNEI. The V and J ends lost 6 bases and 6 bases respectively, with 14 bases between them. This CDR3 has 13 amino acids. The CDR3 loop is CASRVTGTNGYTF. Written as DNA, the CDR3 is TGTGCCAGCAGGGTAACAGGCACAAATGGCTACACCTTC.

This sequence joins TRBV10-3 and TRBJ2-1; possible D gene TRBD1, 6 bases. The CDR3 is 16 residues long. Trimming took off 5 bases at V and 3 bases at J, with 17 bases between the two ends. CDR1 is ENHRY and CDR2 is SYGVKD in the germline V gene. The chain's CDR3 is CAISKDSQNFYNEQFF. CDR3 DNA sequence: TGTGCCATCAGTAAGGACAGCCAGAATTTCTACAATGAGCAGTTCTTC.

The chain is built from TRBV9 and TRBJ1-2; D may be TRBD1 (6 bases). This CDR3 spans 15 amino acids. Germline V gene lookup returns CDR1 SGDLS and CDR2 YYNGEE. Trimming stripped 1 base from V and 5 bases from J, with 15 bases between. This CDR3 reads CASSVSTGHGYGYTF. CDR3 coding DNA: TGTGCCAGCAGCGTATCGACGGGACACGGTTATGGCTACACCTTC. The whole variable domain, remainder taken from reference TRBV9 and TRBJ1-2, is DSGVTQTPKHLITATGQRVTLRCSPRSGDLSVYWYQQSLDQGLQFLIQYYNGEERAKGNILERFSAQQFPDLHSELNLSSLELGDSALYFCASSVSTGHGYGYTFGSGTRLTVV.

The chain employs TRBV30 and TRBJ1-2; possible D gene TRBD1, 6 bases. This CDR3 has 12 residues. Germline assignment: CDR1 GTSNPN and CDR2 SVGIG (reference sequence). Trimming removed 1 base from V and 5 bases from J, with 8 bases in between. DNA for the CDR3: TGTGCCTGGAGTGCAGGACAGTATGGCTACACCTTC. Its translation is CAWSAGQYGYTF. Looking up the rest from reference TRBV30 and TRBJ1-2 gives the full variable domain: SQTIHQWPATLVQPVGSPLSLECTVEGTSNPNLYWYRQAAGRGLQLLFYSVGIGQISSEVPQNLSASRPQDRQFILSSKKLLLSDSGFYLCAWSAGQYGYTFGSGTRLTVV.

The chain recombines TRBV7-9 with TRBJ2-7; possible D gene TRBD1, 6 bases. This CDR3 region has 13 residues. V was pared by 0 bases and J by 4 bases, with 7 bases between. CDR1 SEHNR and CDR2 FQNEAQ come from the germline V gene (reference sequence). Written as DNA, the CDR3 is TGTGCCAGCAGCTTAGCAGGGGGATACGAGCAGTACTTC. Its translation: CASSLAGGYEQYF.

This clone appeared a single time. The chain couples TRBV18 to TRBJ2-6; the match to TRBD1 covers 9 bases. This CDR3 region has 20 residues. Germline CDR1 KGHSH, CDR2 LQKENI. V dropped 1 base and J dropped 0; count of bases not matched to a gene: 10. The CDR3 here is CASSPLVPGQGPSGANVLTF. In DNA form, the CDR3 reads TGTGCCAGCTCACCACTCGTTCCGGGACAGGGCCCCTCTGGGGCCAACGTCCTGACTTTC.